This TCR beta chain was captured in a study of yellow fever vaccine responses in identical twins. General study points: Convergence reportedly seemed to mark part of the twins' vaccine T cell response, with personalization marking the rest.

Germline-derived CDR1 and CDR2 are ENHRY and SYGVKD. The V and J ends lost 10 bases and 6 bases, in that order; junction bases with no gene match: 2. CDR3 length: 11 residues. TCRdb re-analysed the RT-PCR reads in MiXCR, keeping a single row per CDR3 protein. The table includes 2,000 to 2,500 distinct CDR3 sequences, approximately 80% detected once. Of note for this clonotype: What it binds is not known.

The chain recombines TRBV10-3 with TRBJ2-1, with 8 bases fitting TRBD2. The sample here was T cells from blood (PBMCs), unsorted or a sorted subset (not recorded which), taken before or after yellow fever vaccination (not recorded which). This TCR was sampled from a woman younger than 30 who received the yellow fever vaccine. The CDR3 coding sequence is TGTGCCACCCGGGGGGGCAATGAGCAGTTCTTC. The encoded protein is CATRGGNEQFF.